This passage covers 14 T cell receptor beta chains from one sample sequenced in a study of early T cells in non-severe SARS-CoV-2 infection. TCRdb reprocessed the 5' RACE reads with MiXCR, giving one entry per CDR3 protein. The sample lists some 40,000 distinct CDR3 sequences; approximately 4.8% were seen once. The sample was whole blood. The source is an adult who was a healthcare worker with PCR-confirmed SARS-CoV-2 infection or an uninfected control (not recorded which).

This clonotype was detected a few times. The CDR3 here is CASSHDTGHGGGYTF. The CDR3 DNA follows: TGTGCCAGCAGCCACGACACGGGACACGGGGGTGGCTACACCTTC. This chain links TRBV3-1 with TRBJ1-2; maybe TRBD1 (6 bases). CDR1 and CDR2 (germline): LGHDT, YNNKEL (reference sequence). V lost 3 bases and J 7 bases, leaving 18 bases between the germline ends. This CDR3 contains 15 residues.

This clonotype was counted ten times or more. This chain uses TRBV7-8 with TRBJ1-3, with D tentatively TRBD1 (6 bases). Germline lookup yields CDR1 SGHVS and CDR2 FQNEAQ. This CDR3 is 16 amino acids long. V lost 2 bases, J lost 3 bases, and 14 bases lay in between. The CDR3 region has the DNA TGTGCCAGCAGCTTAAGGGAAGGGGGTTTTGGAAACACCATATATTTT. Translating gives CASSLREGGFGNTIYF.

This clonotype was seen many times. The chain combines TRBV19 with TRBJ1-5, with a possible D match to TRBD1 (5 bases). Germline V CDR1 and CDR2: LNHDA, SQIVND (reference sequence). The V end lost 3 bases, the J end lost 0 bases, and 9 bases lay between the germline ends. The length of the CDR3 is 15 residues. The CDR3, as DNA: TGTGCCAGTAGTATGGGGGGTCATAGCAATCAGCCCCAGCATTTT. It translates to CASSMGGHSNQPQHF.

The gene calls are TRBV29-1 and TRBJ2-5; TRBD1 aligns across 9 bases. V was clipped by 7 bases and J by 9 bases; unmatched bases: 6. The CDR3 spans 11 residues. Germline CDR1 SQVTM, CDR2 ANQGSEA. The CDR3 DNA sequence: TGCAGCGCCCGACAGGGGGGTGCCCAGTACTTC. It is translated as CSARQGGAQYF. The variable domain in full, with the rest retrieved from reference TRBV29-1 and TRBJ2-5, is SAVISQKPSRDICQRGTSLTIQCQVDSQVTMMFWYRQQPGQSLTLIATANQGSEATYESGFVIDKFPISRPNLTFSTLTVSNMSPEDSSIYLCSARQGGAQYFGPGTRLLVL.

V is TRBV24-1 and J is TRBJ2-7; a possible D gene is TRBD1 (6 bases). Germline loops: CDR1 KGHDR, CDR2 SFDVKD. The CDR3 length is 16 residues. Trimming removed 4 bases at V and 5 bases at J, with 20 bases between. For the CDR3, the DNA is TGTGCCACCAGTGAACCAACCGGGACAACTTCCAACGAGCAGTACTTC. Amino acids: CATSEPTGTTSNEQYF.

This clonotype was recorded a few times. This chain joins TRBV6-5 and TRBJ1-1; 8 nucleotides match TRBD1. Germline values: CDR1 MNHEY, CDR2 SVGAGI. The CDR3 spans 13 residues. V dropped 6 bases and J dropped 0; count of bases not matched to a gene: 0. The CDR3 reads CASRQGVNTEAFF. As DNA, the CDR3 is TGTGCCAGCAGACAGGGGGTGAACACTGAAGCTTTCTTT.

This clonotype was counted ten times or more. The gene calls are TRBV28 and TRBJ1-2, with D tentatively TRBD1 (6 bases). Between the trimmed V and J ends, which lost 6 bases and 2 bases, there was a span of 28 bases. This CDR3 is built from 19 residues. Per the germline V gene, CDR1 is MDHEN and CDR2 is SYDVKM. CDR3 nucleotides: TGTGCCAGCAGGACACCGACAGGACTGCCTGAGGAAATAAACTATGGCTACACCTTC. This sequence encodes CASRTPTGLPEEINYGYTF.

This clonotype was found a few times. The chain is built from TRBV11-2 and TRBJ1-4; 7 bases align to TRBD1. The CDR3 is 14 residues long. The V segment lost 6 bases and the J segment 7 bases; nucleotides outside the gene matches: 8. Per germline, CDR1 SGHAT and CDR2 FQNNGV. The CDR3 here is CASSPTGRAEKLFF. CDR3 coding DNA: TGTGCCAGCAGTCCGACAGGGCGAGCTGAAAAACTGTTTTTT. The full variable domain, with the rest looked up from reference TRBV11-2 and TRBJ1-4, is EAGVAQSPRYKIIEKRQSVAFWCNPISGHATLYWYQQILGQGPKLLIQFQNNGVVDDSQLPKDRFSAERLKGVDSTLKIQPAKLEDSAVYLCASSPTGRAEKLFFGSGTQLSVL.

There are many counts of this clonotype. The chain joins TRBV9 to TRBJ2-1; D is unresolved. Germline loops: CDR1 SGDLS, CDR2 YYNGEE. CDR3 length equals 15 residues. Trimming removed 1 base from V and 5 bases from J, with 13 bases in between. As DNA, the CDR3 is TGTGCCAGCAGCGTAAGCCTGAGAGCTGACAATGAGCAGTTCTTC. It is translated as CASSVSLRADNEQFF. The entire variable domain, with the rest obtained from reference TRBV9 and TRBJ2-1, is as follows: DSGVTQTPKHLITATGQRVTLRCSPRSGDLSVYWYQQSLDQGLQFLIQYYNGEERAKGNILERFSAQQFPDLHSELNLSSLELGDSALYFCASSVSLRADNEQFFGPGTRLTVL.

There are a few counts of this clonotype. The chain carries TRBV5-1 and TRBJ2-7; D assignment may be TRBD1 or TRBD2 (5 bases each). The CDR3 extends over 14 amino acids. Looked up from germline, CDR1 is SGHRS and CDR2 is YFSETQ. Trimming cost V 0 bases and J 4 bases, with 11 bases left between them. Written as DNA, the CDR3 is TGCGCCAGCAGCTTGGCCGGGACGGCGTACGAGCAGTACTTC. Protein: CASSLAGTAYEQYF.

V and J are TRBV2 and TRBJ1-5; D is ambiguous. There are 14 residues in the CDR3. Trimming shortened V by 6 bases and J by 1 base, and 10 bases separated the two germline ends. CDR1 and CDR2 from the germline V gene are SNHLY and FYNNEI. This CDR3 is CASRGTGSNQPQHF. In DNA form, the CDR3 reads TGTGCCAGCAGGGGAACGGGGAGCAATCAGCCCCAGCATTTT.

This clonotype was seen a handful of times. This chain uses TRBV7-2 with TRBJ2-3, with a tentative D call TRBD1 (6 bases). The CDR3 covers 15 residues. Per the germline V gene, CDR1 is SGHTA and CDR2 is FQGNSA. V was cut by 5 bases and J by 2 bases, with 14 bases left in between. Here the CDR3 reads CASSGRQAYTDTQYF. DNA for the CDR3: TGTGCCAGCAGCGGTAGACAGGCCTACACAGATACGCAGTATTTT. Supplemented by reference TRBV7-2 and TRBJ2-3, the full variable domain reads GAGVSQSPSNKVTEKGKDVELRCDPISGHTALYWYRQSLGQGLEFLIYFQGNSAPDKSGLPSDRFSAERTGGSVSTLTIQRTQQEDSAVYLCASSGRQAYTDTQYFGPGTRLTVL.

The chain recombines TRBV7-8 with TRBJ2-5; the D is unclear. The ends were cut back, 5 bases at V and 4 bases at J, with 14 bases in the middle. CDR1 is SGHVS, CDR2 FQNEAQ, per germline. The CDR3 spans 14 residues. The CDR3 loop reads CASSPQRYRETQYF. The CDR3 nucleotides are TGTGCCAGCAGCCCCCAGAGGTACCGAGAGACCCAGTACTTC.

This clonotype was picked up many times. This chain links TRBV5-1 with TRBJ2-5, with D possibly being TRBD2 (5 bases). The length of the CDR3 is 17 residues. Between the trimmed V and J ends, which lost 0 bases and 1 base, there was a span of 16 bases. Germline CDR1 SGHRS, CDR2 YFSETQ. Here the CDR3 DNA reads TGCGCCAGCAGCTTGGAATTGGGCCCCGCGGGCCAAGAGACCCAGTACTTC. Protein sequence: CASSLELGPAGQETQYF.